Included here is one T cell receptor beta chain sequence, with context. A single base separates this from a much larger clone, so it may be a read error. This sample is part of a study of blood T cells in healthy people across ages. V lost 3 bases to trimming and J lost 13 bases; unmatched junction nucleotides: 20. Germline assignment: CDR1 LGHDT and CDR2 YNNKEL (reference sequence). This CDR3 contains 17 residues. Primers used in a second PCR of about 7 to 12 cycles were a sample-barcoded 5' primer and a J-beta primer mix. A single record per CDR3 protein comes from TCRdb applying MiXCR to the 5' RACE reads. There are around 1,500,000 distinct CDR3 sequences in the sample; under 30% occur only once, and 7.7% lies in the top ten.

The genes are TRBV3-1 and TRBJ2-1, with 8 positions matching TRBD1. The TCR sequence derives from a woman aged 30 to 39 in good health. Sequenced: blood. CDR3 loop: CASSHSIRQGIKNIQFF. The CDR3, as DNA: TGTGCCAGCAGCCACTCTATTCGACAGGGGATCAAAAACATTCAGTTCTTC.